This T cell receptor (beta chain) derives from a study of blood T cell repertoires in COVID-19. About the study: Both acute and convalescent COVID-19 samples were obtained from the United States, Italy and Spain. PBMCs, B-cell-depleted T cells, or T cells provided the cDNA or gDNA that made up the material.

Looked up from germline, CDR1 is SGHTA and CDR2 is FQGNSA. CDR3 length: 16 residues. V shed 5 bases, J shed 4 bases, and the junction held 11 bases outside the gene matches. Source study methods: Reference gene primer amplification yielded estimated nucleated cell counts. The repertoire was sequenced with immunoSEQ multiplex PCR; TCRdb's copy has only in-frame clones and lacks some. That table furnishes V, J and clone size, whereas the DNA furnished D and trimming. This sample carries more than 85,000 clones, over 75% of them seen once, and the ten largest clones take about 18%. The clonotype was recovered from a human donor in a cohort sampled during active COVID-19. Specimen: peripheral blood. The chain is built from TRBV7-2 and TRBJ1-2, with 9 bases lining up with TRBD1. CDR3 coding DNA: TGTGCCAGCAGCAGAGAAGCCGGGACAGGGCTCTATGGCTACACCTTC. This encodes CASSREAGTGLYGYTF.